This T cell receptor beta chain was obtained from a study of T cells in Graves' hyperthyroidism and ophthalmopathy (dated by TCRdb to about 2019). Regarding the research as a whole: Peripheral blood samples were taken at the time of initial diagnosis, prior to any treatment. TCR V-J signatures able to tell the groups apart were searched for in a discovery cohort of 90 to 100 patients, of whom roughly 42 had Graves' ophthalmopathy and around 58 had stable Graves' hyperthyroidism. Prospective prediction of ophthalmopathy was tested in an independent validation cohort of 18 to 20 hyperthyroidism patients and 17 patients who later progressed to ophthalmopathy. For training and testing, the 100 or so patients in the discovery cohort were randomly divided in a 7:3 ratio. Thyroid tissue and blood T-cell repertoires from about six Graves' hyperthyroidism patients were also compared in the study. After blood sampling, hyperthyroidism patients were treated with methimazole at a starting dose of 30 mg daily, and ophthalmopathy patients were treated with high-dose intravenous methylprednisolone. The paper describes TCR Vbeta CDR3 sequencing of 120 to 150 peripheral blood samples, made up of 43 ophthalmopathy patients, around 78 hyperthyroidism patients and some 17 progressor patients.

Amplification of TCR beta CDR3 regions was carried out from RNA transcripts. The first round of RT-PCR for the TCR CDR3 was performed with the HTBI primer set and the Qiagen OneStep RT-PCR kit. Libraries were constructed in a second round of multiplex PCR, after which size selection and purification were performed. The libraries were sequenced on an Illumina HiSeq2000 using paired-end 100 bp reads. Concerning the study's data processing: SOAPnuke was used to process the raw data, removing reads that contained adapters or uncalled bases, had a mean Phred below 15, or lacked an exact match to the constant primer or identifier. High-quality paired reads were merged using COPE v1.2.5, and each unique nucleotide sequence was defined as a clonotype. MiTCR v1.1 was used to align clonotypes to the IMGT TRBV, TRBD and TRBJ reference segments. Only V-J combinations with frequency above 0.0001, covering 99.2% of repertoires, were analysed. The TCS score was defined as F50 (clonal expansion) divided by E x V (chaos), with BLOSUM62-based TCRdist calculated between CDR3 peptides within each V-J. Welch's t-statistics and random forest reduced roughly 500 V-J features to 10 to 15, which were used in a naive Bayes classifier (R e1071). The public reads were reprocessed in TCRdb via fastp at Q25 and MiXCR, keeping in-frame beta chains. Records with the same CDR3 protein are collapsed into one entry carrying the most frequent genes and DNA. What appears here as the V and J calls and clone size reflects TCRdb's work, not the paper's. The sample table contains a few hundred thousand distinct CDR3 sequences; only one count was recorded for approximately 15% of them. The ten largest make up 15% to 20% of the sample.

What the study reported, not specific to this receptor: Ophthalmopathy was separated from stable hyperthyroidism by a 13 V-J signature model, with 85% to 90% sensitivity and roughly 81% specificity obtained in cross-validation and 80%/75% obtained in testing. During validation, the model predicted progression to ophthalmopathy a median of around six months ahead of onset, with 70.59% sensitivity and 72% to 80% specificity. Blood samples also contained most of the expanded thyroid clonotypes (frequency above 0.001), which suggests that blood repertoires may reflect thyroid immune responses. No statistical method was used to fix the sample size in advance, and group allocation was not hidden from the investigators.

Stable Graves' hyperthyroidism was defined as the absence of progression to ophthalmopathy over 18 months of follow-up. Hyperthyroidism patients were aged 18 to 65 years and newly diagnosed, with disease duration of less than 2 months. Patients with uncontrolled infections, other autoimmune diseases, pregnancy or lactation were excluded. Clinical symptoms, serum thyroxine and TRAb, thyroid ultrasound, and orbital computed tomography formed the basis for the diagnoses. PBMCs were isolated from about 10 ml of fresh peripheral blood by Ficoll-Paque density gradient centrifugation. Total RNA was extracted using Trizol reagent, and RNA quality was assessed on an Agilent 2100 Bioanalyzer. This clonotype was detected ten times or more. Its antigen is still unknown. Per-base qualities were not stored, and no clone one base away is much larger. This sequence was found in a woman between 18 and 30 years old with Graves' hyperthyroidism. The sample comprised blood.

The DNA reads TGTGCCAGCTCAAGCGATGGGGCAAGTAATTCACCCCTCCACTTT. Its coded protein is CASSSDGASNSPLHF. The V and J genes are TRBV18 and TRBJ1-6; a tentative D match to TRBD1 spans 5 bases. The CDR3 sequence holds 15 residues, the cysteine and phenylalanine included. The retained sequence is limited to the CDR3, 45 bases, with the frame set at the first base. The V end loses 5 bases and the J end loses 6 bases, and a stretch of 14 bases separates them. From a lookup of the germline V gene, CDR1 and CDR2 are KGHSH and LQKENI.